The rows below give T cell receptor beta chains drawn from one sample of a study of graft-versus-host responses after intestinal transplantation. Measured with immunoSEQ multiplex PCR; TCRdb has only the in-frame clones, and not every one. The sample holds some 27,000 clones; just under 95% are singletons and the top ten take less than 1%. The sequenced sample was PBMCs, obtained approximately 30 days after intestinal transplant. These receptors were obtained from a human patient who received an intestinal transplant, so some T cells may come from the graft donor. The CDR3 runs from the conserved cysteine through the conserved F or W.

j_call v_call cdr3_aa
TRBJ1-2 TRBV11-2 CASSLAGTGGRGYTF
TRBJ1-1 TRBV19 CASSMGAEAFF
TRBJ2-7 TRBV6-1 CASSAVTPYEQYF
TRBJ2-2 TRBV20-1 CDTGELFF
TRBJ2-3 TRBV9 CASSEGGGFTDTQYF
TRBJ2-3 TRBV13 CASSLARGGRADTQYF
TRBJ2-1 TRBV19 CASSRTGSYNEQFF
TRBJ1-2 TRBV28 CASSSQNPRGGGYTF
TRBJ2-2 TRBV6-5 CASSYGTSTGELFF
TRBJ2-1 TRBV7-9 CASSAKGGSLFSEQFF
TRBJ2-7 TRBV7-7 CASSLALGGEQYF
TRBJ2-1 TRBV7-9 CASSVSGTDPYNEQFF
TRBJ1-2 TRBV7-3 CASGDGGYGYTF
TRBJ1-6 TRBV9 CASSVAKNSPLHF
TRBJ2-1 TRBV10-3 CAISEVEAARNEQFF
TRBJ2-2 TRBV5-1 CASSFITANTGELFF
TRBJ2-3 TRBV5-4 CASSFRREYRTDTQYF
TRBJ2-7 TRBV6-7 CASRVTSIIYEQYF
TRBJ2-7 TRBV4-1 CASSHRDSTYEQYF
TRBJ1-5 TRBV7-9 CASSGGHPGLNQPQHF
TRBJ2-3 TRBV6-5 CASSYRSTDTQYF
TRBJ2-7 TRBV5-1 CASTGTGAYEQYF
TRBJ1-3 TRBV14 CASSAARWDTIYF
TRBJ2-7 TRBV7-2 CASSYDTAKQYF
TRBJ2-5 TRBV5-4 CASSTKTGSNQETQYF
TRBJ2-7 TRBV4-2 CASSPSGRAHEQYF
TRBJ1-1 TRBV19 CASSIPGGKNTEAFF
TRBJ2-2 TRBV5-5 CASSLERVAANTGELFF
TRBJ1-5 TRBV27 CASSFLGSNQPQHF
TRBJ2-1 TRBV28 CASSSLYNEQFF
TRBJ2-1 TRBV6-5 CASSYSAREPYNEQFF
- TRBV5-4 CASSFGTTSYEQYF
TRBJ2-7 TRBV27 CASSLAGGRGPTYEQYF
TRBJ1-2 TRBV5-5 CASSLFGAPNYGYTF
TRBJ1-1 TRBV9 CASSVRVNTEAFF
TRBJ2-1 TRBV25-1 CASSAYARYNEQFF
TRBJ2-7 TRBV19 CASSMKAGGSYEQYF
TRBJ2-5 TRBV9 CASSVGRYQETQYF
TRBJ1-4 TRBV30 CAWSRKINEKLFF
TRBJ1-3 TRBV18 CASSPGGPPFSGNTIYF
TRBJ2-1 TRBV27 CASSLSAASGSVEQFF
TRBJ2-7 TRBV18 CASSPTGVHEQYF
TRBJ2-1 TRBV6-1 CASSERYNEQFF
TRBJ2-7 TRBV6-1 CASRGGYEQYF